The next 19 T cell receptor beta chains were all read from a single sample in a study of CD8 T cells in ankylosing spondylitis. In TCRdb, the 5' RACE reads were re-called with MiXCR into one record per CDR3 protein. The profile covers a few hundred thousand distinct CDR3 sequences, with 18% appearing a single time and around 30% taken by the ten largest. The sample was blood, either unsorted or a sorted T cell fraction (not recorded which). The receptors here all came from a male donor with ankylosing spondylitis or in good health (not recorded which).

About this clonotype itself: Given a much more abundant clone one base away, this may be a read error. This chain joins TRBV7-4 and TRBJ2-5; D remains unclear. This CDR3 has 13 residues. From germline, CDR1 is SGHVT and CDR2 SQSDAQ. In nucleotides, the CDR3 is TGTGCCAGCAGCTTTAGACGACAAGAGGCCCAGTACTTC. This sequence encodes CASSFRRQEAQYF.

Note on this clonotype: A read error may account for a junction end that differs from germline. The CDR3 nucleotides are TGCAGCGTTCGGGGGGGCGACTACAATAAGCAGTTCTTC. This sequence encodes CSVRGGDYNKQFF. V and J are TRBV29-1 and TRBJ2-1, with 8 bases fitting TRBD2. The CDR3 is made up of 13 amino acids. CDR1 is SQVTM, CDR2 ANQGSEA, per germline.

There are a few counts of this clonotype. This sequence joins TRBV29-1 and TRBJ2-3; 10 nucleotides line up with TRBD2. The CDR3 is 17 residues long. Trimming at V came to 0 bases and at J to 6 bases, leaving 12 bases not matched to a gene. In germline, CDR1 is SQVTM, CDR2 ANQGSEA. CDR3 amino acids: CSVEDPVPAGGSDTQYF. CDR3 sequence (DNA): TGCAGCGTTGAAGATCCGGTGCCAGCGGGAGGGTCGGATACGCAGTATTTT.

This clonotype was found a few times. The rearrangement joins TRBV3-1 to TRBJ2-5, with 11 bases fitting TRBD1. Germline values: CDR1 LGHDT, CDR2 YNNKEL (reference sequence). The CDR3 loop spans 16 amino acids. Trimming cost V 2 bases and J 4 bases; bases outside gene matches: 6. CDR3 protein: CASSQPRDRGGETQYF. The CDR3 DNA follows: TGTGCCAGCAGCCAACCCCGGGACAGGGGGGGAGAGACCCAGTACTTC.

This clonotype has a count of ten or more. The V and J genes are TRBV5-6 and TRBJ2-1, with D hard to call. Germline V gives CDR1 SGHDT, CDR2 YYEEEE. V gave up 0 bases and J gave up 2 bases, with 12 bases separating them. This CDR3 comprises 16 residues. The DNA of the CDR3 is TGTGCCAGCAGCTTGGGGCCCCTAGGCGCCTACAATGAGCAGTTCTTC. Its protein is CASSLGPLGAYNEQFF.

This sequence joins TRBV9 and TRBJ2-1, with 7 bases matching TRBD2. V gave up 1 base and J gave up 2 bases; unmatched junction bases: 6. Germline CDR1 is SGDLS and CDR2 is YYNGEE. The CDR3 length is 16 residues. Here the CDR3 DNA reads TGTGCCAGCAGCGTAATGGCGGGAGTCCCCTACAATGAGCAGTTCTTC. Protein product: CASSVMAGVPYNEQFF.

The CDR3 here is CSASQLVLGYNEQFF. The CDR3 nucleotides are TGCAGTGCTAGCCAACTAGTTTTGGGCTACAATGAGCAGTTCTTC. The chain has TRBV20-1 and TRBJ2-1; D is possibly TRBD2 (5 bases). V was cut by 3 bases and J by 3 bases, with 15 bases left in between. The CDR3 contains 15 residues. Looked up from germline, CDR1 is DFQATT and CDR2 is SNEGSKA (reference sequence).

The chain combines TRBV12-3 or TRBV12-4 with TRBJ2-1, with 7 positions matching TRBD2. The CDR3 consists of 15 residues. J gave up 7 bases and V 6 bases, and 12 bases lay outside the gene matches. CDR3 in amino acids: CASRSLADVGNEQFF. In DNA, the CDR3 is TGTGCCAGCAGGTCTCTAGCGGACGTGGGAAATGAGCAGTTCTTC.

This clonotype was seen a few times. The chain is built from TRBV20-1 and TRBJ2-7, with D perhaps matching TRBD2 (7 bases). CDR3 length equals 15 residues. Germline lookup yields CDR1 DFQATT and CDR2 SNEGSKA (reference sequence). The V end was cut by 3 bases, the J end by 0 bases, with 15 bases between. CDR3 nucleotides: TGCAGTGCTAGGTCGACCGGGGGGCCCTCCTACGAGCAGTACTTC. This sequence encodes CSARSTGGPSYEQYF.

The V gene is TRBV6-5, the J gene TRBJ2-7; 10 bases map to TRBD1. The V segment lost 4 bases and the J segment 3 bases; nucleotides outside the gene matches: 12. Germline lookup yields CDR1 MNHEY and CDR2 SVGAGI. This CDR3 is 17 amino acids long. CDR3 region: CASSWGYGTGAFYEQYF. CDR3 nucleotide sequence: TGTGCCAGCAGTTGGGGATACGGGACAGGGGCCTTCTACGAGCAGTACTTC.

This rearrangement joins TRBV20-1 to TRBJ2-2; D is undetermined. V lost 5 bases to trimming and J lost 1 base, with 11 bases between them. Per germline, CDR1 DFQATT and CDR2 SNEGSKA (reference sequence). This CDR3 has 14 amino acids. As DNA, the CDR3 is TGCAGTGCTCCAAGAGGTGGGAACACCGGGGAGCTGTTTTTT. This encodes CSAPRGGNTGELFF.

The gene calls are TRBV25-1 and TRBJ1-5; 9 bases agree with TRBD1. CDR3 size: 17 residues. Germline-derived CDR1 and CDR2 are MGHDK and SYGVNS. The junction had 9 bases not matched to a gene; V was cut back by 6 bases and J by 0 bases. The DNA for the CDR3 is TGTGCCAGCAGCGGGGACAGGGACGATTATAGCAATCAGCCCCAGCATTTT. This gives the protein CASSGDRDDYSNQPQHF.

The rearrangement joins TRBV6-5 to TRBJ1-1; TRBD1 aligns across 7 bases. The trim removed 4 bases at V and 6 bases at J, leaving 2 bases unmatched. The CDR3 totals 12 residues. In germline, CDR1 is MNHEY, CDR2 SVGAGI. The chain's CDR3 is CASSSQGAEAFF. The CDR3 nucleotides read TGTGCCAGCAGTTCGCAGGGGGCTGAAGCTTTCTTT.

In this sample, this clonotype turned up a few times. The chain couples TRBV12-5 to TRBJ2-3; D possibly corresponds to TRBD1 (6 bases). Trimming took off 3 bases at V and 0 bases at J, with 16 bases between the two ends. The CDR3 sequence is 17 residues long. Germline CDR1 LGHNT, CDR2 FRNRAP. CDR3 sequence: CASGFLAGETSTDTQYF. CDR3 coding DNA: TGTGCTAGTGGTTTCCTGGCAGGGGAGACTAGCACAGATACGCAGTATTTT.

The CDR3, as DNA: TGTGCCAGCAGTTGGCCCCCCGGGACAGGGTTTTACGAGCAGTACTTC. It is translated as CASSWPPGTGFYEQYF. V gene TRBV6-2 or TRBV6-3 combines with J gene TRBJ2-7; TRBD1 aligns across 9 bases. Germline loops: CDR1 MNHEY, CDR2 SVGEGT. The CDR3 consists of 16 residues. V was clipped by 4 bases and J by 4 bases; unmatched bases: 11.

In this sample, this clonotype turned up a few times. The genes are TRBV5-4 and TRBJ2-7; D remains unclear. Trimming pared 3 bases from V and 3 bases from J, leaving 7 bases between. This CDR3 has 12 residues. Germline V lookup: CDR1 SGHNT, CDR2 YYREEE (reference sequence). The CDR3 loop reads CASSSHSYEQYF. In DNA form, the CDR3 reads TGTGCCAGCAGCTCGCACAGCTACGAGCAGTACTTC.

This chain connects TRBV27 to TRBJ1-1; D unclear. V was pared by 4 bases and J by 7 bases, with 4 bases between. This CDR3 is built from 10 residues. CDR1 is MNHEY, CDR2 SMNVEV, per germline (reference sequence). This chain's CDR3 is CASSSVEAFF. The DNA of the CDR3 is TGTGCCAGCAGTTCCGTTGAAGCTTTCTTT.

The sample holds a few counts of this clonotype. The J gene is TRBJ1-6, the V gene TRBV6-1; tentatively, D is TRBD1 (6 bases). The germline V gene encodes CDR1 MNHNS and CDR2 SASEGT. CDR3 length: 18 amino acids. The V end was cut by 7 bases, the J end by 1 base, with 20 bases between. CDR3 protein: CASTPWGAKVSYNSPLHF. Here the CDR3 DNA reads TGTGCCAGCACCCCCTGGGGGGCAAAGGTTTCCTATAATTCACCCCTCCACTTT.

In its sample, this clonotype was seen many times. This chain connects TRBV7-2 to TRBJ2-3, with a weak D call TRBD2 (6 bases). Germline CDR1 and CDR2: SGHTA and FQGNSA. Trimming pared 5 bases from V and 1 base from J, leaving 16 bases between. The CDR3 has 16 residues. Here the CDR3 reads CASSPRLEVGTDTQYF. CDR3 in DNA: TGTGCCAGCAGCCCCCGACTAGAAGTGGGCACAGATACGCAGTATTTT.